This T cell receptor (beta chain) was documented in a study of cytomegalovirus exposure and HLA in healthy donors. Regarding the study as a whole: Most observed TCR sequences were rare, whereas some public TCRs were detected in many donors. Most subjects had HLA-A and HLA-B alleles reportedly predicted accurately by TCR beta sequences. As a later analysis revealed, the rate of TCR association differed by HLA locus, with DRB1 most and HLA-C fewest. Segments of the TCR beta V type were, in most cases, productive about 90% or about 30% of the time in an earlier analysis.

The CDR3 loop spans 13 amino acids. In germline, CDR1 is SEHNR, CDR2 FQNEAQ (reference sequence). Trimming left V 1 base short and J 7 bases short, with 10 bases between. Use of 60 Vbeta and 13 Jbeta primers characterized the PCR. Produced via immunoSEQ multiplex PCR; TCRdb's table is partial and in-frame only. The data hold 50,000 to 65,000 clones, with roughly 72% observed a single time. This clone came up a few times. Antigen unknown. The genes are TRBV7-9 and TRBJ1-1; a possible D gene is TRBD1 (5 bases). Specimen: PBMCs. The clonotype comes from a woman aged 45-65 years in good health and CMV-seropositive. CDR3: CASSLEGAGEAFF. The CDR3 coding sequence is TGTGCCAGCAGCTTAGAAGGGGCTGGTGAAGCTTTCTTT.